This TCR beta chain was profiled in a study of blood T cell repertoires in COVID-19. V was shortened by 7 bases and J by 2 bases, with 9 bases between the two germline ends. CDR3 length: 13 residues. Per germline, CDR1 MDHEN and CDR2 SYDVKM. TCRdb's copy holds only in-frame clones and misses some; the assay was immunoSEQ multiplex PCR. The data hold around 36,000 clones, with around 80% observed a single time. The clonotype was recovered from a man at least 80 years old with active or convalescent COVID-19. J is TRBJ1-3 and V is TRBV28; no reliable D call. Sequenced input: peripheral blood. CDR3 nucleotides: TGTGCCAGCACACGGTCCACTGGAAACACCATATATTTT. As protein: CASTRSTGNTIYF.